This TCR beta chain came from a study of blood T cell repertoires in COVID-19. In the authors' workflow: Amplification from reference gene primers served as the basis for estimated nucleated cell counts. Using immunoSEQ multiplex PCR, the repertoire was profiled, and TCRdb retains in-frame clones only, with some absent. V and J calls and clone size follow that table, whereas D and trimming were derived from the DNA. The data hold some 260,000 clones, with 85% to 90% observed a single time. From germline, CDR1 is LNHDA and CDR2 SQIVND (reference sequence). The length of the CDR3 is 14 residues. V lost 6 bases to trimming and J lost 2 bases; unmatched junction nucleotides: 4. Enrollees, about 18 to 89 years old, lived in 25 or so US areas. The study counted Cohort 3 donors as recovered given two negative PCRs, clearance, or symptom resolution.

This receptor was obtained from a man aged 35 to 55 who had recovered from COVID-19. Sequences were obtained from PBMCs or T cells enriched from blood (not recorded which). The chain links TRBV19 to TRBJ1-2, with TRBD1 matching over 9 bases. CDR3 in amino acids: CASSPGTGNYGYTF. The CDR3 DNA follows: TGTGCCAGTAGCCCGGGGACAGGGAACTATGGCTACACCTTC.